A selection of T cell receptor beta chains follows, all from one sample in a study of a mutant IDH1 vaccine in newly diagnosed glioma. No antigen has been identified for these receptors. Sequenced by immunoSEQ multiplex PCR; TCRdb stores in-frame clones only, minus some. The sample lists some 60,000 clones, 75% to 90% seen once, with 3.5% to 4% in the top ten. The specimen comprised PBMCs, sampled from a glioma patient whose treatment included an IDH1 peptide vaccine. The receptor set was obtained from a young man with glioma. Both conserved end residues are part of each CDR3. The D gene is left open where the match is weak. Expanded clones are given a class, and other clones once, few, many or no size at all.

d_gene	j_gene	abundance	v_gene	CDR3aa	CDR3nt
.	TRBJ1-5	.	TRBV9	CASSVGGANQPQHF	TGTGCCAGCAGCGTAGGGGGGGCCAATCAGCCCCAGCATTTT
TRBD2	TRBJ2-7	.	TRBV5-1	CASSYLAGGAYEQYF	TGCGCCAGCAGCTACCTAGCGGGGGGCGCCTACGAGCAGTACTTC
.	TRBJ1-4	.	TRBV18	CASSGLGEKLFF	TGTGCCAGCTCCGGGCTCGGGGAAAAACTGTTTTTT
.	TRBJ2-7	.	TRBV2	CASRGGAYSYEQYF	TGTGCCAGCAGGGGCGGGGCCTACTCCTACGAGCAGTACTTC
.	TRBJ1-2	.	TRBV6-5	CASRRGYNYGYTF	TGTGCCAGCAGAAGGGGGTATAACTATGGCTACACCTTC
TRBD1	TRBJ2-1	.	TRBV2	CASTTGQGAYNEQFF	TGTGCCAGCACAACTGGACAGGGGGCCTACAATGAGCAGTTCTTC
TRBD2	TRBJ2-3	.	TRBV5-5	CASTALRTSGEGWYTQYF	TGTGCCAGCACCGCCCTTAGGACTAGCGGGGAAGGGTGGTATACGCAGTATTTT
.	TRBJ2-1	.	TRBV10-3	CAIRELTSWGHEEQFF	TGTGCCATCAGGGAATTGACCTCCTGGGGACATGAGGAGCAGTTCTTC
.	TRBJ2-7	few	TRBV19	CASSITPRTGYEQYF	TGTGCCAGTAGTATCACCCCCCGGACGGGATACGAGCAGTACTTC
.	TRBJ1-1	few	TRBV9	CASSALGQMNTEAFF	TGTGCCAGCAGCGCCCTAGGACAGATGAACACTGAAGCTTTCTTT
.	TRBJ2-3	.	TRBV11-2	CASNSWDTQYF	TGTGCCAGCAACAGCTGGGATACGCAGTATTTT
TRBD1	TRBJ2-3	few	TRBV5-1	CASSPGQDFTDTQYF	TGCGCCAGCAGCCCCGGACAGGATTTCACAGATACGCAGTATTTT
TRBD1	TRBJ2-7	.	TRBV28	CASSRGTYEQYF	TGTGCCAGCAGCAGGGGGACCTACGAGCAGTACTTC
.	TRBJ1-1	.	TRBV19	CASRWVGQEAFF	TGTGCCAGTAGGTGGGTTGGGCAGGAAGCTTTCTTT
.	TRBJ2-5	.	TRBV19	CASKQSGSQETQYF	TGTGCCAGTAAACAGTCCGGCAGCCAAGAGACCCAGTACTTC
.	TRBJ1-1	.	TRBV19	CASSTSSWGPQNTEAFF	TGTGCCAGTAGTACCTCTTCTTGGGGACCGCAGAACACTGAAGCTTTCTTT